The rows below give T cell receptor beta chains drawn from one sample of a study of T cell responses to AZD1222 COVID-19 vaccine. Method: immunoSEQ multiplex PCR; TCRdb's copy keeps in-frame clones and lacks some. The repertoire has about 160,000 clones, roughly 90% of them found once; the top ten carry roughly 5.5%. Material: peripheral blood, obtained on day 0 of AZD1222 vaccination. These receptor sequences come from an adult in good health. CDR3s include the opening cysteine and the closing phenylalanine or tryptophan. A D gene is named only where the DNA matches it firmly. Expanded clones are given a class, and other clones once, few, many or no size at all.

D: .
V: TRBV27
size: .
J: TRBJ1-2
DNA: TGTGCCAGCAGTCCTCTCGTGACAGATTATGGCTACACCTTC
CDR3: CASSPLVTDYGYTF

D: TRBD1
V: TRBV27
size: .
J: TRBJ1-1
DNA: TGTGCCAGCAGTTTATTACCGACAGGGGGCCTTGAAGCTTTCTTT
CDR3: CASSLLPTGGLEAFF

D: .
V: TRBV24-1
size: .
J: TRBJ1-1
DNA: TGTGCCACCAGTGTAACGGGTGAGGCTGAAGCTTTCTTT
CDR3: CATSVTGEAEAFF

D: .
V: TRBV29-1
size: .
J: TRBJ1-2
DNA: TGCAGCGTTGGGGGACAAGGCTATGGCTACACCTTC
CDR3: CSVGGQGYGYTF

D: .
V: TRBV7-6
size: .
J: TRBJ2-2
DNA: TGTGCCAGCAGCTTAGTTTGGGCAGGAGCAACCGGGGAGCTGTTTTTT
CDR3: CASSLVWAGATGELFF

D: .
V: TRBV28
size: .
J: TRBJ1-2
DNA: TGTGCCAGCAGCCCCCCTACGGGCCTTGGCTATGGCTACACCTTC
CDR3: CASSPPTGLGYGYTF

D: .
V: TRBV5-1
size: .
J: TRBJ2-2
DNA: TGCGCCAGCAGCTTGGACAGTCGGGACACCGGGGAGCTGTTTTTT
CDR3: CASSLDSRDTGELFF

D: .
V: TRBV6-2/TRBV6-3
size: .
J: TRBJ2-7
DNA: TGTGCCAGCAGTTACGACCACGGCGGCTACCGCTACGAGCAGTACTTC
CDR3: CASSYDHGGYRYEQYF

D: .
V: TRBV5-4
size: .
J: TRBJ1-5
DNA: TGTGCCAGCAGCTTGGACCCAAATCAGCCCCAGCATTTT
CDR3: CASSLDPNQPQHF

D: TRBD1
V: TRBV28
size: .
J: TRBJ2-7
DNA: TGTGCCAGCAGTTTAGGGGCGGACAGGGGCTACGAGCAGTACTTC
CDR3: CASSLGADRGYEQYF

D: TRBD1
V: TRBV28
size: .
J: TRBJ2-1
DNA: TGTGCCAGCGCTACTTCCGGGACAGGCAATGAGCAGTTCTTC
CDR3: CASATSGTGNEQFF

D: .
V: TRBV6-4
size: few
J: TRBJ1-4
DNA: TGTGCCAGCAGTGAGAGGGGGGGCGCGGGTGAAAAACTGTTTTTT
CDR3: CASSERGGAGEKLFF

D: .
V: TRBV7-2
size: .
J: TRBJ1-2
DNA: TGTGCCAGCAGCGTCGGGACCTCCCGTCGTGGCTACACCTTC
CDR3: CASSVGTSRRGYTF

D: .
V: TRBV5-6
size: .
J: TRBJ1-4
DNA: TGTGCCAGCAGCCCAGGGGCAGTTAATGAAAAACTGTTTTTT
CDR3: CASSPGAVNEKLFF

D: TRBD2
V: TRBV5-5
size: once
J: TRBJ2-5
DNA: TGTGCCAGCAGCATTGAGGGACTAGCGGGAGAGACCCAGTACTTC
CDR3: CASSIEGLAGETQYF

D: .
V: TRBV4-2
size: .
J: TRBJ2-3
DNA: TGTGCCAGCGGCGCAGATACGCAGTATTTT
CDR3: CASGADTQYF

D: TRBD1
V: TRBV30
size: few
J: TRBJ1-2
DNA: TGTGCCTGGAGCCCGGACAGGGGGCTGAGAGGCTACACCTTC
CDR3: CAWSPDRGLRGYTF

D: .
V: TRBV28
size: .
J: TRBJ2-2
DNA: TGTGCCAGCAGTCTAGGGACTGGGGAGCTGTTTTTT
CDR3: CASSLGTGELFF

D: .
V: TRBV2
size: .
J: TRBJ1-5
DNA: TGTGCCAGCAGTGAAAGGGGAGGGGCAGGGAATCAGCCCCAGCATTTT
CDR3: CASSERGGAGNQPQHF

D: .
V: TRBV28
size: .
J: TRBJ1-3
DNA: TGTGCCAGCAGCCTAGAGGCCTCAGGGGCTGGAAACACCATATATTTT
CDR3: CASSLEASGAGNTIYF

D: .
V: TRBV12-5
size: .
J: TRBJ2-3
DNA: TGTGCTAGTGCCCACGCGGCTGGGGGCACAGATACGCAGTATTTT
CDR3: CASAHAAGGTDTQYF

D: .
V: TRBV9
size: .
J: TRBJ1-5
DNA: TGTGCCAGCAGCGTAGAACCGAATAGCAATCAGCCCCAGCATTTT
CDR3: CASSVEPNSNQPQHF

D: .
V: TRBV28
size: .
J: TRBJ1-3
DNA: TGTGCCAGCACGGGGATCTCTGGAAACACCATATATTTT
CDR3: CASTGISGNTIYF

D: .
V: TRBV7-9
size: .
J: TRBJ2-5
DNA: TGTGCCAGCAGCTCCTACCAGTACCAAGAGACCCAGTACTTC
CDR3: CASSSYQYQETQYF

D: TRBD1
V: TRBV6-2/TRBV6-3
size: .
J: TRBJ2-7
DNA: TGTGCCAGCAGTCCCGGGACAGGGTTCGAGCAGTACTTC
CDR3: CASSPGTGFEQYF

D: TRBD1
V: TRBV27
size: .
J: TRBJ1-6
DNA: TGTGCCAGCAGTAAACAGGGGGGGGTCAATTCACCCCTCCACTTT
CDR3: CASSKQGGVNSPLHF

D: .
V: TRBV7-3
size: .
J: TRBJ2-1
DNA: TGTGCCAGCAGCTTAAGTCCCCTTGGCAATGAGCAGTTCTTC
CDR3: CASSLSPLGNEQFF

D: TRBD1
V: TRBV19
size: .
J: TRBJ1-3
DNA: TGTGCCAGTAGTATGGGACAGGAGGATAACACCATATATTTT
CDR3: CASSMGQEDNTIYF

D: .
V: TRBV28
size: .
J: TRBJ2-1
DNA: TGTGCCAGCAGTTTGAAAAACAGGGTAAATGAGCAGTTCTTC
CDR3: CASSLKNRVNEQFF

D: .
V: TRBV30
size: once
J: TRBJ1-2
DNA: TGTGCCTGGACAAACAGGTTAGACTATGGCTACACCTTC
CDR3: CAWTNRLDYGYTF

D: .
V: TRBV4-3
size: .
J: TRBJ2-2
DNA: TGCGCCAGCAGCCAGTCCCGTCCGGGGACGACCGGGGAGCTGTTTTTT
CDR3: CASSQSRPGTTGELFF

D: TRBD1
V: TRBV11-2
size: .
J: TRBJ2-7
DNA: TGTGCCAGCAGCTCCACCGACAGGGGCTACGAGCAGTACTTC
CDR3: CASSSTDRGYEQYF

D: .
V: TRBV6-5
size: .
J: TRBJ1-4
DNA: TGTGCCACCCTTGGCCTTCCCCCCATGGGTGAAAAACTGTTTTTT
CDR3: CATLGLPPMGEKLFF

D: .
V: TRBV28
size: .
J: TRBJ1-5
DNA: TGTGCCAGCAGGCACGAGGGAGGGGGTCAGCCCCAGCATTTT
CDR3: CASRHEGGGQPQHF

D: .
V: TRBV7-9
size: .
J: TRBJ2-1
DNA: TGTGCCAGCAGCTTAGTTCTGGGAAACAATGAGCAGTTCTTC
CDR3: CASSLVLGNNEQFF

D: .
V: TRBV7-2
size: .
J: TRBJ2-7
DNA: TGTGCCAGCAGCTTAGTCTTTGAGCCATTCCACTCCTACGAGCAGTACTTC
CDR3: CASSLVFEPFHSYEQYF

D: .
V: TRBV27
size: .
J: TRBJ1-6
DNA: TGTGCCAGCAGTTTAGCGGGGGCCTTAGATTCACCCCTCCACTTT
CDR3: CASSLAGALDSPLHF

D: .
V: TRBV30
size: .
J: TRBJ1-1
DNA: TGTGCCTGGGGACCGGGGCCCTACACTGAAGCTTTCTTT
CDR3: CAWGPGPYTEAFF